The present entry profiles one T cell receptor (beta chain) with its context. The germline gives CDR1 SGHRS, CDR2 YFSETQ. The CDR3 spans 11 residues. V was cut by 7 bases and J by 6 bases, with 8 bases left in between. The sample originates from a study of siplizumab effects on memory and regulatory T cells. Generated by immunoSEQ multiplex PCR, the TCRdb table keeps only in-frame clones and is missing some. Altogether more than 70,000 clones are present, approximately 95% being singletons, with the ten largest covering about 18%. This TCR came from a human donor in good health. The rearrangement links TRBV5-1 to TRBJ2-1; D might be TRBD1 (6 bases). Sequencing input: CD8+ T cells sorted from blood. CDR3 nucleotide sequence: TGCGCCAGCCGAGGGGGCAATGAGCAGTTCTTC. Translated: CASRGGNEQFF. The variable domain in full, with the rest retrieved from reference TRBV5-1 and TRBJ2-1, is KAGVTQTPRYLIKTRGQQVTLSCSPISGHRSVSWYQQTPGQGLQFLFEYFSETQRNKGNFPGRFSGRQFSNSRSEMNVSTLELGDSALYLCASRGGNEQFFGPGTRLTVL.